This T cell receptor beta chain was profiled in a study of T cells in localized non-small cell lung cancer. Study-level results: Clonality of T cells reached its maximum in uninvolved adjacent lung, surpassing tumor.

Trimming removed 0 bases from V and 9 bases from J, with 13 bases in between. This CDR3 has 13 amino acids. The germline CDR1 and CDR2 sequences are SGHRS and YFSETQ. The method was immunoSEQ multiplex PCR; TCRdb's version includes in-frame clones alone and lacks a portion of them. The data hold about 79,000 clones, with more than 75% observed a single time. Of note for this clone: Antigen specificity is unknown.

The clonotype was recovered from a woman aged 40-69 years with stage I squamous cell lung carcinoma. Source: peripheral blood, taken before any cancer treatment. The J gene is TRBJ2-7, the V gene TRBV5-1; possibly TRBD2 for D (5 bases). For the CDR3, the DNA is TGCGCCAGCAGCTTGGCCGCGAGGGCAGGGCAGTACTTC. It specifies CASSLAARAGQYF.